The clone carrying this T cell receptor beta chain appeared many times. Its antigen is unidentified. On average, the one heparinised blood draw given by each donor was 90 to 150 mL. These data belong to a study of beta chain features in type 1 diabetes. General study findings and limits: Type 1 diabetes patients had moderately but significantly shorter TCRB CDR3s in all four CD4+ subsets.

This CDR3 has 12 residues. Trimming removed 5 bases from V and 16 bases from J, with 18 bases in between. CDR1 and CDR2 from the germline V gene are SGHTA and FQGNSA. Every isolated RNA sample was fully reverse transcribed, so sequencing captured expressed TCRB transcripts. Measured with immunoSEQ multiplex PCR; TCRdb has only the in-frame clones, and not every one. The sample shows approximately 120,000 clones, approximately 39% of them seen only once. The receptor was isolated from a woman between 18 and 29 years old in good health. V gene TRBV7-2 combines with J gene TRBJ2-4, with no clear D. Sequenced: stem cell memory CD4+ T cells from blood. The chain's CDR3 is CASSPTNGWRYF. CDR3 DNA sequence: TGTGCCAGCAGCCCGACGAATGGGTGGAGATACTTC.